This TCR beta chain came from a study of cytomegalovirus exposure and HLA in healthy donors (TCRdb year 2017). About the full investigation: An earlier analysis of roughly 500 of the donors reported about 250 Gb of sequence data and 117 million unique TCR beta sequences from around 200 million T cells. To study patterns of TCR occurrence, a later analysis re-analyzed previously published TCR beta repertoires from around 670 donors and added high-resolution HLA genotyping. To decide whether each TCR beta V gene segment behaved as functional or pseudogenic, an earlier analysis of 587 of the donors relied on high-throughput TCR beta sequencing. Every discovery cohort repertoire had been produced on one sequencing platform. A later genetic analysis took genome-wide SNP genotypes for about three fifths of the 666 donors and used that subset as a discovery cohort. The study profiled the T cell repertoires of 500 to 800 subjects by immunosequencing and related them to cytomegalovirus serostatus. Rather than using new phenotypic data, the later analysis identified candidate immune exposures from TCR beta sequences and from how often those sequences occurred across donors. Both class I and class II loci were covered by HLA typing, at four-digit resolution. In addition to the first cohort of hundreds of subjects, a separate validation cohort of 130 or so different subjects was used. Alongside the repertoire data, information on donor age, sex, ethnicity and CMV serostatus was compiled. Among the roughly 390 genotyped donors, 75% to 90% belonged to the genetic ancestry cluster associated with self-reported Caucasian donors. Among several hundred genotyped donors of the cohort, an average of around 240,000 unique TCR beta nucleotide sequences was sequenced per donor, of which about 18% were non-productive. The study combined high-throughput TCR immunosequencing, statistical association of individual TCRs with disease status, and machine learning to predict cytomegalovirus infection status. The study aimed to test whether cataloging public T cell receptors could reveal signatures of past pathogen exposure. About 5 DR-DQ haplotypes were handled as single units for association and clustering, since linkage in the cohort was strong. Typing coverage differed by locus: A, B, C, DRB1 and DQB1 were typed in about 620-630 donors, DQA1 in roughly 510, DPA1 in roughly 590, and DPB1 in 472. An early release covering 550 to 700 HLA-typed donors comprised roughly 300 gigabases of sequencing data and roughly 86 million unique TCR sequences. General findings and caveats noted by the study authors: The presence/absence analyses assumed that sequencing depth was roughly uniform across donors, and that assumption may not be true. In both the original and validation cohorts, the classifier was reported to diagnose cytomegalovirus status with high specificity and sensitivity. HLA typing was unavailable for some donors at each locus, so association tests used only the typed subset. Assigning TCR associations to individual alleles was difficult when HLA alleles, especially DR and DQ, strongly co-occurred. Across donors, most TCR sequences were observed very rarely, whereas some public TCRs were present in many individuals. A later analysis found that TCR association rates varied across HLA loci, with DRB1 alleles showing the most associated TCRs and HLA-C alleles the fewest. Immune exposure information for the cohort was limited to CMV serostatus. Specific HLA alleles were associated with 16,951 TCR beta sequences at a false discovery rate of 0.05 in a later analysis. Most CMV-associated TCR beta chains appeared to be HLA-restricted in a later analysis, and the HLA associations seemed to be driven largely by CMV exposure. The 87-base-pair reads could not distinguish some IMGT-functional V segments, including TRBV6-2 and TRBV6-3, so those segments were excluded. Broadly in line with IMGT annotations, most TCR beta V segments showed up in productive rearrangements about 90% or about 30% of the time in an earlier analysis of around 550 of the donors. According to the authors, the approach could potentially be generalized to other disease states and immunological phenotypes. A group of highly shared sequence variants was considered likely to be a technical artifact of the sequencing pipeline. Because counts were too low, roughly 17 rarely observed V segments, including chromosome 9 orphons, were left out of the earlier analysis of several hundred of the donors. A total of around 150 TCR beta chains were listed by the study as associated with cytomegalovirus. An association between a missense DCLRE1C variant and V-gene and J-gene trimming of TCR beta chains was found in a later genetic analysis and replicated in an independent cohort. Compared with the roughly 720-donor mean, donors in an Asian-associated ancestry cluster had fewer N-insertions in productive TCRs, according to a later genetic analysis. A further reported finding was that TCR beta sequences accurately predicted the HLA-A and HLA-B alleles for most subjects in the first cohort. According to a later analysis, parvovirus B19, influenza, CMV and Epstein-Barr virus appeared linked to several top co-occurrence clusters. In vitro tests confirmed that a few of the cytomegalovirus-associated TCR beta chains recognize cytomegalovirus antigens. In a later analysis, HLA-associated TCR beta chains were found to be more clonally expanded and to have lower generation probabilities than equally common non-associated chains. Linkage disequilibrium might explain the correlated functional status among segregating V segments, but an unknown experimental factor could not be ruled out. The cohort was sequenced for TCR beta chains only, and without alpha or paired-chain data the features that could be detected were limited.

To note about this clone: Its binding antigen is unknown. The record has no base qualities; no much larger clone is one base away.

The cohort consisted of some 730 healthy bone marrow donors. At the time of sampling, every cohort member was nominally healthy, though immune exposures that went unrecorded were likely present. The donor tested CMV seropositive and was one of the 289 seropositive cohort members. A peripheral blood sample was provided by each donor, and peripheral blood mononuclear cells were used for TCR beta sequencing. Genomic DNA extraction from the blood cell samples was performed with the Qiagen DNeasy Blood Extraction Kit. Library preparation was by the immunoSEQ multiplex PCR assay. For the multiplex PCR, a mixture combining 60 forward primers for TCR Vbeta segments and 13 reverse primers for TCR Jbeta segments was used. Amplification of the CDR3 region of rearranged TCR beta genes was performed with a multiplex PCR assay on genomic DNA. Amplified TCR beta libraries were sequenced as 87-base-pair reads on the Illumina HiSeq System. Processing in the source paper ran as follows. A later analysis counted approximately 76 million unique TCR beta chains across the 550 to 700 repertoires, and some 11 million of these chains were shared by at least two donors. To remove PCR and sequencing errors, raw reads were error-corrected and collapsed into unique sequences using a nearest-neighbor algorithm that merged closely related sequences. V, D and J gene segments were assigned by aligning CDR3 sequences to IMGT reference sequences. Each retained sequence needed at least a six-nucleotide match to both a V gene segment and a J gene segment. A rearrangement counted as productive if the CDR3 had no stop codons and remained in frame with V and J, and every other rearrangement counted as non-productive. Following IMGT convention, CDR3 was defined as the stretch from the second conserved V-encoded cysteine to the conserved J-encoded phenylalanine. The earlier analysis of about 530 of the donors excluded any sequence lacking an unambiguous match to a single V gene segment. An earlier analysis of fewer than 750 of the donors classified V segments as functional when productive rearrangements were above 56.7% and as segregating when the standard deviation between donors was above 5%. A statistical classification framework was built to diagnose cytomegalovirus status from the catalog of TCR beta chain sequences. In a later analysis, V and J genes were assigned by comparing TCR nucleotide sequences against IMGT/GENE-DB human TR gene sequences. Using the TCRdist pipeline, a later analysis assigned CDR3 sequences along with most-parsimonious VDJ recombination scenarios. In a later analysis, each TCR beta chain was defined by its CDR3 amino acid sequence together with its V-gene family, and reads lacking a unique V-gene family were excluded. In a later analysis, 500 to 650 highly shared, low-generation-probability nucleotide sequences were removed to address suspected cross-contamination and a sequencing artifact. For each public chain, a later analysis derived a clonal expansion index from normalized ranks of inferred template counts within each repertoire. Generation probabilities in a later analysis came from a VDJ recombination model fitted to out-of-frame rearrangements, and those results were checked against IGoR. In a later analysis, TCR-TCR, TCR-HLA and TCR-CMV co-occurrence was scored with hypergeometric tests, and a repertoire-size bias correction was applied to TCR pairs. To estimate false discovery rates, a later analysis permuted the HLA or CMV assignments 20 times. In a later analysis, co-occurring TCRs were grouped with DBSCAN, and TCRdist sequence similarity was added when clustering was performed within HLA-allele-positive subsets. Repertoires with fewer than 30,000 or more than 120,000 public chains were left out of co-occurrence clustering, as were about 5 repertoires with anomalous nucleotide sharing. Drawn from immuneACCESS, this table holds only the in-frame rearrangements with V and J called that TCRdb kept. Clones are partly lost; checked studies trace under half to an unresolved V gene and leave the rest unexplained. The V and J calls and clone size were taken over from that table, and D and trimming were inferred from the DNA. This sample gives some 110,000 clones in total; around 77% of them show up just once. The leading ten clones occupy around 4.9% of the sample.

Including cysteine and phenylalanine, the CDR3 has 16 amino acids. This entry keeps only the CDR3 DNA: 48 bases, framed from base 1. The V and J ends are trimmed by 0 bases and 0 bases, leaving 9 bases between them. Via the germline V gene, CDR1 is MNHNS and CDR2 SASEGT. Sequencing used PBMCs. The receptor chain draws on TRBV6-1 and TRBJ1-3; the D gene lacks a confident call. This TCR was sampled from a man over 45 in good health and CMV-seropositive. CDR3 loop: CASSEAQPGSGNTIYF. In nucleotides, the sequence is TGTGCCAGCAGTGAAGCTCAGCCGGGCTCTGGAAACACCATATATTTT.